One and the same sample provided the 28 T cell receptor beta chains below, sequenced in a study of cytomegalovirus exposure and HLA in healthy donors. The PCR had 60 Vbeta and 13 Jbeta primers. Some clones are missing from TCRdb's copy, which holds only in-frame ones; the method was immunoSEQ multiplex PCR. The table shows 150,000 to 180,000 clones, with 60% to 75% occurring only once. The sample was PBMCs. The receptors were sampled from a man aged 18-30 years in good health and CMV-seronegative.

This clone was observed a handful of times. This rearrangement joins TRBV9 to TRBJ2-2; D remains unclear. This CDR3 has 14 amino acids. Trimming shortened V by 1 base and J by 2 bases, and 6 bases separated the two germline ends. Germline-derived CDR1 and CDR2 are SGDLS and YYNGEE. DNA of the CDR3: TGTGCCAGCAGCGTATGGCACAACACCGGGGAGCTGTTTTTT. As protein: CASSVWHNTGELFF.

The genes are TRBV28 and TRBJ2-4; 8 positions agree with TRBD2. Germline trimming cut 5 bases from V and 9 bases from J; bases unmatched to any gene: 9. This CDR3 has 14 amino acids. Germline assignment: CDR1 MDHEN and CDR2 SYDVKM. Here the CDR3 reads CASSPGGAGVIQYF. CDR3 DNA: TGTGCCAGCAGTCCCGGGGGGGCCGGAGTCATTCAGTACTTC.

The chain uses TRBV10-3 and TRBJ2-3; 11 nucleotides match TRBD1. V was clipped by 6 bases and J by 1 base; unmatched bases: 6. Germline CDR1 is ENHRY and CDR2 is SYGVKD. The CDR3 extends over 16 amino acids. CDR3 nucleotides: TGTGCCATCAGAACCGGGACAGGGGGTCGCACAGATACGCAGTATTTT. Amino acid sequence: CAIRTGTGGRTDTQYF.

The CDR3 loop reads CASSSRGPSYNEQFF. In DNA form, the CDR3 reads TGCGCCAGCAGCTCCAGGGGGCCTAGCTACAATGAGCAGTTCTTC. This sequence joins TRBV5-1 and TRBJ2-1; 8 bases align to TRBD1. Per the germline V gene, CDR1 is SGHRS and CDR2 is YFSETQ. The CDR3 extends over 15 amino acids. V dropped 3 bases and J dropped 3; count of bases not matched to a gene: 5.

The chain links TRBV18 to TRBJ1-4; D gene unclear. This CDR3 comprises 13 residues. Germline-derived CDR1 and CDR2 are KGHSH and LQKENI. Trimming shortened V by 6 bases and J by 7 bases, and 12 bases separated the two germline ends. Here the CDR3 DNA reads TGTGCCAGCTCCCCCGCGAGAAGTGAAAAACTGTTTTTT. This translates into CASSPARSEKLFF. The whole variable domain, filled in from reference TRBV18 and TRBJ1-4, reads NAGVMQNPRHLVRRRGQEARLRCSPMKGHSHVYWYRQLPEEGLKFMVYLQKENIIDESGMPKERFSAEFPKEGPSILRIQQVVRGDSAAYFCASSPARSEKLFFGSGTQLSVL.

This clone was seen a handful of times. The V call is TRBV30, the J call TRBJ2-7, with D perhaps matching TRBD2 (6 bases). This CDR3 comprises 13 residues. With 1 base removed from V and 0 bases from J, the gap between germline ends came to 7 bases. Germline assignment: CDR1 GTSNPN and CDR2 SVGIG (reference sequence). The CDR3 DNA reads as TGTGCCTGGAGTGGGAGGGACTCCTACGAGCAGTACTTC. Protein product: CAWSGRDSYEQYF.

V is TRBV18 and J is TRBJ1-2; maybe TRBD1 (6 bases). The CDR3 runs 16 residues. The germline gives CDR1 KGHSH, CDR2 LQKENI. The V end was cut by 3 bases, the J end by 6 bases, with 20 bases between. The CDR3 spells CASSPSTVGQRHGYTF. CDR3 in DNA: TGTGCCAGCTCACCCTCGACCGTCGGACAGAGACATGGCTACACCTTC.

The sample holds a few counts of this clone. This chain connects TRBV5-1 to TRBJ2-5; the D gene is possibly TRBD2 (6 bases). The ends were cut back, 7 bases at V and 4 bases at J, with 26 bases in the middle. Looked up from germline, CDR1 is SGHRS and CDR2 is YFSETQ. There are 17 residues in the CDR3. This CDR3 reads CASSGGSGGSGGETQYF. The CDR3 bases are TGCGCCAGCTCCGGGGGTTCCGGCGGGTCCGGGGGAGAGACCCAGTACTTC.

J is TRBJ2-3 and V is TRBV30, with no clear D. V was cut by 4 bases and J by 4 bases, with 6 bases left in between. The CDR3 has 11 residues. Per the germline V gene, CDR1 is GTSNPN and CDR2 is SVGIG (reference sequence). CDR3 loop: CAWTRADTQYF. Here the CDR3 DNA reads TGTGCCTGGACTCGGGCAGATACGCAGTATTTT.

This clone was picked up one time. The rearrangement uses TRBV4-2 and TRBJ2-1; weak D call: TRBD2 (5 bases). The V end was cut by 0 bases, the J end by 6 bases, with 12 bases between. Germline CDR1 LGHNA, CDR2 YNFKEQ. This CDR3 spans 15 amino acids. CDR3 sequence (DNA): TGTGCCAGCAGCCAAGAGCCCGCCCGGGGCAATGAGCAGTTCTTC. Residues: CASSQEPARGNEQFF.

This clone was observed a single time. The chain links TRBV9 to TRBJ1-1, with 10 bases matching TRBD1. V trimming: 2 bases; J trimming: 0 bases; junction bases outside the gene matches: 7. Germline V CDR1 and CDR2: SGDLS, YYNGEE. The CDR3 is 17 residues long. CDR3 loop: CASSVYPGQGMNTEAFF. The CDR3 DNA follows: TGTGCCAGCAGCGTGTACCCGGGACAGGGGATGAACACTGAAGCTTTCTTT.

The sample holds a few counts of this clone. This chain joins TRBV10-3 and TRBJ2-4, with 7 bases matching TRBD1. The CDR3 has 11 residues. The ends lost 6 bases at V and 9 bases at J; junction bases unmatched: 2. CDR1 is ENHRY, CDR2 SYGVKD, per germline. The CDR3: CAISQGVIQYF. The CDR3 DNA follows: TGTGCCATCAGCCAGGGGGTCATTCAGTACTTC.

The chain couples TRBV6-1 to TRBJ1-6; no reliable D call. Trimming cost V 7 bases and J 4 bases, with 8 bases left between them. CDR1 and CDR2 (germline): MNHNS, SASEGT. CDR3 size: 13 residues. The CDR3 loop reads CASTGRYNSPLHF. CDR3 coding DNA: TGTGCCAGCACGGGTCGATATAATTCACCCCTCCACTTT.

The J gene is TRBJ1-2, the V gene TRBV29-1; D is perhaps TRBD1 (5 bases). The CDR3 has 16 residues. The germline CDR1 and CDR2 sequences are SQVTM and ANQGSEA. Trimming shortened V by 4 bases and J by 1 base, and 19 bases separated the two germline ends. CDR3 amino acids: CSVVPLSQGFNYGYTF. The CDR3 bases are TGCAGCGTTGTCCCATTGTCGCAGGGATTTAACTATGGCTACACCTTC.

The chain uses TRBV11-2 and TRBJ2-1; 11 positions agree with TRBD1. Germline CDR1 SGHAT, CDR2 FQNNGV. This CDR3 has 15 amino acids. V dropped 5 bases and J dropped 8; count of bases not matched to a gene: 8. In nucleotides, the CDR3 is TGTGCCAGCAGCCACGGACAGGGGGCAGATGATGAGCAGTTCTTC. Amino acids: CASSHGQGADDEQFF.

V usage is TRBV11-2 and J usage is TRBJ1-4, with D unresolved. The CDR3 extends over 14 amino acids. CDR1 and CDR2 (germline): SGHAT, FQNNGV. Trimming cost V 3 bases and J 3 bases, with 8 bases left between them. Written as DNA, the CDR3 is TGTGCCAGCAGCTTCGACTTTTCTAATGAAAAACTGTTTTTT. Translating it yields CASSFDFSNEKLFF. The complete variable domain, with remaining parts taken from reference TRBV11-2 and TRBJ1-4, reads EAGVAQSPRYKIIEKRQSVAFWCNPISGHATLYWYQQILGQGPKLLIQFQNNGVVDDSQLPKDRFSAERLKGVDSTLKIQPAKLEDSAVYLCASSFDFSNEKLFFGSGTQLSVL.

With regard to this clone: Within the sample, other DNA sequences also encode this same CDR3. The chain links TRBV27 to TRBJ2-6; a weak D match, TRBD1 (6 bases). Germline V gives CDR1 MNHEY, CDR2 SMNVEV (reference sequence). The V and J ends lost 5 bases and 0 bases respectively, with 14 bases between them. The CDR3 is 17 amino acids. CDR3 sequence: CASSPLDSDSGANVLTF. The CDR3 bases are TGTGCCAGCAGTCCCTTGGACAGCGACTCTGGGGCCAACGTCCTGACTTTC.

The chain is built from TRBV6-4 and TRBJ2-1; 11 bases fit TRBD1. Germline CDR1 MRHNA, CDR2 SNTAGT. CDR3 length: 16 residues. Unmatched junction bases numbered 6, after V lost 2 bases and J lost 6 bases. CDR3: CASSDRGGQGVNEQFF. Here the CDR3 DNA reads TGTGCCAGCAGTGACCGTGGGGGACAGGGGGTCAATGAGCAGTTCTTC.

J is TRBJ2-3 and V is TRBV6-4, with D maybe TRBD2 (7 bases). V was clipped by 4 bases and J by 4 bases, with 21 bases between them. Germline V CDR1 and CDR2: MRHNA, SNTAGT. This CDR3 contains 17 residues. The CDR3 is CASSVSGGVVGADTQYF. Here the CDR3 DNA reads TGTGCCAGCAGTGTTTCGGGGGGCGTTGTTGGGGCAGATACGCAGTATTTT.

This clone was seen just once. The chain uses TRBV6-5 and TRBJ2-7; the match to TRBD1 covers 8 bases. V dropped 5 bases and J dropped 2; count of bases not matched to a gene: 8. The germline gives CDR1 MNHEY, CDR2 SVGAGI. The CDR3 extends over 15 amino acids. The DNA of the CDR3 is TGTGCCAGCAGTAGAGACAGGGGTGAAACCTACGAGCAGTACTTC. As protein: CASSRDRGETYEQYF.

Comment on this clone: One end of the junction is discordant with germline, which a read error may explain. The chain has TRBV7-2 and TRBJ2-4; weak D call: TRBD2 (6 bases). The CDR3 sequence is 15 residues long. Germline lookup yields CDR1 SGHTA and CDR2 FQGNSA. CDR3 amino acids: CASSLSTAGINSQYF. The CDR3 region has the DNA TGTGCCAGCAGCTTAAGTACGGCGGGAATAAACAGTCAGTACTTC.

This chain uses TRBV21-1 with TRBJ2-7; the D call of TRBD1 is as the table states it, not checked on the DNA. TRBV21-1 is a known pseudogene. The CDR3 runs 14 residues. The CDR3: CASSKRDSSYEQYV. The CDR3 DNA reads TGTGCCAGCAGCAAAAGGGACAGCAGCTACGAGCAGTACGTC.

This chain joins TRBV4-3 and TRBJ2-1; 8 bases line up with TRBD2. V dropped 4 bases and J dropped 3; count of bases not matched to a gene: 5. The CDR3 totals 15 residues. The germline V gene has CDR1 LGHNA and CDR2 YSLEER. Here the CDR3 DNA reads TGCGCCAGCAGCCGACTAGCGAGCGTCTACAATGAGCAGTTCTTC. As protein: CASSRLASVYNEQFF.

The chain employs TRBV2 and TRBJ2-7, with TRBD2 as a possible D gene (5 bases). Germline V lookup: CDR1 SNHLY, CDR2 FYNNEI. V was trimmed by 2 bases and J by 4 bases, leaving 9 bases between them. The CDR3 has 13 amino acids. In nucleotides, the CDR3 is TGTGCCAGCAGTGAAAAGGGAGTATACGAGCAGTACGTC. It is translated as CASSEKGVYEQYV.

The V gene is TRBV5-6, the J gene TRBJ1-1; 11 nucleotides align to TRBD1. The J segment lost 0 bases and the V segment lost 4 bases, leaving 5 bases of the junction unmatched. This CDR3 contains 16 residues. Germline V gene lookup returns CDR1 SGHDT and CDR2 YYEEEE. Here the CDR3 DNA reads TGTGCCAGCAGCCCCGGACAGGGGGCGTTGAACACTGAAGCTTTCTTT. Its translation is CASSPGQGALNTEAFF.

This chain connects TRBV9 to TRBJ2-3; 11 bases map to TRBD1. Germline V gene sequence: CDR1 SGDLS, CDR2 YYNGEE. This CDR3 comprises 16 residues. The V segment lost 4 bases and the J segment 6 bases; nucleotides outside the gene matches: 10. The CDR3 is CASSTGTGGVGDTQYF. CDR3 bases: TGTGCCAGCAGCACCGGGACAGGGGGAGTGGGTGATACGCAGTATTTT.

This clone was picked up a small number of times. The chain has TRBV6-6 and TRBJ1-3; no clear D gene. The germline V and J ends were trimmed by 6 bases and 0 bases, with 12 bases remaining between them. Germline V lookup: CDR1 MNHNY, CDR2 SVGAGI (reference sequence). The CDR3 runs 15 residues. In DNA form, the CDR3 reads TGTGCCAGCAGCGACGGACTGCACTCTGGAAACACCATATATTTT. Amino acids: CASSDGLHSGNTIYF.

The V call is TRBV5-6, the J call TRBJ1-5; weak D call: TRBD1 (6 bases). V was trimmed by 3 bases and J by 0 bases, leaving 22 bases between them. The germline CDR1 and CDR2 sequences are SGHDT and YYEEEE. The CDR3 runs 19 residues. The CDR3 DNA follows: TGTGCCAGCAGCTCTCTGACAGGTGGGGGGGCGTATAGCAATCAGCCCCAGCATTTT. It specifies CASSSLTGGGAYSNQPQHF.